The 24 T cell receptor beta chains below come from one sample, sequenced in a study of blood T cell repertoires in COVID-19. The table came from immunoSEQ multiplex PCR; TCRdb's copy has only in-frame clones and leaves some out. Here the sample spans 93,000 or so clones, 70% to 90% being singletons. The sample consisted of peripheral blood. The origin of the receptors is a man aged 45-65 years in a cohort sampled during active COVID-19.

V gene TRBV19 combines with J gene TRBJ1-5; D possibly corresponds to TRBD1 (6 bases). The germline CDR1 and CDR2 sequences are LNHDA and SQIVND (reference sequence). Trimming removed 4 bases at V and 2 bases at J, with 12 bases between. The CDR3 has 15 residues. CDR3 sequence: CASSKGGQGNQPQHF. The CDR3 nucleotides are TGTGCCAGTAGTAAGGGGGGGCAAGGCAATCAGCCCCAGCATTTT.

The CDR3 DNA sequence: TGTGCCAGCAGCCAGGGGACAGGGGTTGGTGAGCAGTTCTTC. Translation: CASSQGTGVGEQFF. This chain links TRBV5-4 with TRBJ2-1, with 10 bases matching TRBD1. The trim removed 4 bases at V and 9 bases at J, leaving 7 bases unmatched. Germline CDR1 is SGHNT and CDR2 is YYREEE (reference sequence). CDR3 length equals 14 residues.

J is TRBJ1-2 and V is TRBV5-4, with unresolved D. CDR3 size: 16 residues. Looked up from germline, CDR1 is SGHNT and CDR2 is YYREEE (reference sequence). The V end lost 4 bases, the J end lost 1 base, and 17 bases lay between the germline ends. CDR3 sequence reads: CASSPGGLGSNYGYTF. DNA of the CDR3: TGTGCCAGCAGCCCCGGAGGCCTTGGAAGTAACTATGGCTACACCTTC.

This chain connects TRBV25-1 to TRBJ2-3; 7 bases align to TRBD1. The germline V gene encodes CDR1 MGHDK and CDR2 SYGVNS. The CDR3 sequence is 14 residues long. After removal of 4 bases from V and 4 bases from J, the junction contained 5 bases not matched to a gene. In nucleotides, the CDR3 is TGTGCCAGCAGTGTTTGGCAGGGGGCAGATACGCAGTATTTT. Translated, it gives CASSVWQGADTQYF.

V usage is TRBV6-5 and J usage is TRBJ2-1, with a weak D call TRBD1 (6 bases). CDR3 size: 14 residues. The V and J ends lost 7 bases and 2 bases respectively, with 12 bases between them. CDR1 is MNHEY, CDR2 SVGAGI, per germline. This CDR3 reads CASTLTGTYNEQFF. The DNA of the CDR3 is TGTGCCAGCACCCTAACAGGGACCTACAATGAGCAGTTCTTC.

The J gene is TRBJ2-5, the V gene TRBV10-3; 10 nucleotides match TRBD2. Germline CDR1 ENHRY, CDR2 SYGVKD. The CDR3 has 15 residues. V shed 3 bases and J 2 bases; nucleotides not matched to a gene: 3. CDR3 DNA: TGTGCCATCAGTGAACTAGCGGGAACACAAGAGACCCAGTACTTC. It codes for CAISELAGTQETQYF.

The chain recombines TRBV5-4 with TRBJ2-1, with a possible D match to TRBD1 (6 bases). Germline V gene lookup returns CDR1 SGHNT and CDR2 YYREEE (reference sequence). Deletions cut 4 bases from V and 5 bases from J, with 10 bases between. CDR3 length equals 13 residues. The CDR3 sequence: CASSRGQNNEQFF. In DNA, the CDR3 is TGTGCCAGCAGCCGGGGACAAAACAATGAGCAGTTCTTC.

This chain links TRBV24-1 with TRBJ2-5; no firm D call. CDR3 length: 15 amino acids. The V gene lost 1 base and the J gene lost 1 base, with 9 bases spanning the gap. Germline CDR1 reads KGHDR; CDR2 reads SFDVKD. CDR3 nucleotides: TGTGCCACCAGTGATTTAACCCAGGTCCAAGAGACCCAGTACTTC. It yields the protein CATSDLTQVQETQYF.

This clone is a singleton in its sample. The chain links TRBV7-9 to TRBJ1-1; a possible D gene is TRBD1 (6 bases). This CDR3 contains 14 residues. V gave up 4 bases and J gave up 3 bases, with 12 bases separating them. The germline gives CDR1 SEHNR, CDR2 FQNEAQ (reference sequence). The CDR3 DNA sequence: TGTGCCAGCAGCTCGTGGGGGGGCTACACTGAAGCTTTCTTT. Protein: CASSSWGGYTEAFF.

This chain connects TRBV20-1 to TRBJ2-5; D possibly corresponds to TRBD2 (5 bases). Germline CDR1 and CDR2: DFQATT and SNEGSKA (reference sequence). The CDR3 is made up of 15 amino acids. The germline V and J ends were trimmed by 3 bases and 2 bases, with 16 bases remaining between them. The CDR3 is CSASPPSGVQETQYF. CDR3 DNA: TGCAGTGCTAGTCCTCCCTCCGGGGTGCAAGAGACCCAGTACTTC.

V is TRBV7-6 and J is TRBJ2-7, with TRBD2 matching 8 bases. J gave up 5 bases and V 4 bases, and 10 bases lay outside the gene matches. This CDR3 is 15 amino acids long. Germline CDR1 reads SGHVS; CDR2 reads FNYEAQ. The CDR3 sequence: CASSSAGGRNNEQYF. For the CDR3, the DNA is TGTGCCAGCAGCTCGGCGGGGGGCCGGAACAACGAGCAGTACTTC.

V gene TRBV27 combines with J gene TRBJ1-3; TRBD1 might be the D (5 bases). V shed 5 bases and J shed 2 bases, with 13 bases lying between them. This CDR3 contains 15 residues. Germline values: CDR1 MNHEY, CDR2 SMNVEV (reference sequence). This CDR3 is CASSTPWGAGNTIYF. The DNA for the CDR3 is TGTGCCAGCAGTACCCCGTGGGGGGCTGGAAACACCATATATTTT.

This sequence joins TRBV27 and TRBJ1-3, with no clear D. Per germline, CDR1 MNHEY and CDR2 SMNVEV (reference sequence). This CDR3 comprises 15 residues. V lost 2 bases and J 0 bases, leaving 8 bases between the germline ends. The chain's CDR3 is CASSLLGSSGNTIYF. DNA for the CDR3: TGTGCCAGCAGTTTACTTGGGAGCTCTGGAAACACCATATATTTT.

The CDR3 DNA reads as TGTGCCAGTAGAGAGTACGGAGGGAGCAATCAGCCCCAGCATTTT. This encodes CASREYGGSNQPQHF. V usage is TRBV19 and J usage is TRBJ1-5; D gene unclear. Germline CDR1 reads LNHDA; CDR2 reads SQIVND (reference sequence). CDR3 length: 15 residues. The germline V and J ends were trimmed by 6 bases and 1 base, with 13 bases remaining between them.

As to this clone: This same CDR3 is encoded by further DNA sequences in the sample. The chain links TRBV28 to TRBJ2-6, with D tentatively TRBD1 (5 bases). The V gene lost 2 bases and the J gene lost 0 bases, with 5 bases spanning the gap. The V gene's germline CDR1 is MDHEN and CDR2 SYDVKM. This CDR3 is 15 amino acids long. The CDR3 spells CASSLRGSGANVLTF. The DNA for the CDR3 is TGTGCCAGCAGTTTAAGGGGCTCTGGGGCCAACGTCCTGACTTTC.

This clone has a handful of counts. The chain recombines TRBV6-5 with TRBJ1-3; D is unresolved. Trimming stripped 3 bases from V and 0 bases from J, with 12 bases between. Germline CDR1 is MNHEY and CDR2 is SVGAGI. The CDR3 runs to 16 residues. Here the CDR3 DNA reads TGTGCCAGCAGTTATCTCGGCGGCCACTCTGGAAACACCATATATTTT. Translating gives CASSYLGGHSGNTIYF.

The J gene is TRBJ2-2, the V gene TRBV5-5; 8 bases agree with TRBD1. The CDR3 spans 16 residues. Germline CDR1 is SGHKS and CDR2 is YYEKEE (reference sequence). Trimming removed 3 bases from V and 5 bases from J; junction bases left unmatched: 9. The CDR3 protein is CASSSIGTGGTGELFF. Here the CDR3 DNA reads TGTGCCAGCAGCTCCATTGGGACAGGCGGGACCGGGGAGCTGTTTTTT.

The chain joins TRBV3-1 (or the pseudogene TRBV3-2) to TRBJ2-7, with D possibly matching TRBD2 (5 bases). The CDR3 extends over 16 amino acids. CDR1 is LGHDT and CDR2 is YNNKEL in the germline V gene (reference sequence). Trimming left V 5 bases short and J 2 bases short, with 19 bases between. DNA for the CDR3: TGTGCCAGCAGCGCCCAAAATATGCGGGCTACCTACGAGCAGTACTTC. Its protein is CASSAQNMRATYEQYF.

The chain joins TRBV28 to TRBJ2-6, with D maybe TRBD1 (6 bases). Trimming pared 4 bases from V and 2 bases from J, leaving 6 bases between. Germline V CDR1 and CDR2: MDHEN, SYDVKM. The CDR3 covers 14 residues. In DNA form, the CDR3 reads TGTGCCAGCAGTTCAGGGGCTGGGGCCAACGTCCTGACTTTC. Protein sequence: CASSSGAGANVLTF. The full variable domain, its missing parts supplied by reference TRBV28 and TRBJ2-6, is DVKVTQSSRYLVKRTGEKVFLECVQDMDHENMFWYRQDPGLGLRLIYFSYDVKMKEKGDIPEGYSVSREKKERFSLILESASTNQTSMYLCASSSGAGANVLTFGAGSRLTVL.

The chain links TRBV7-8 to TRBJ2-5; no firm D call. The CDR3 is 14 residues long. Germline CDR1 and CDR2: SGHVS and FQNEAQ. V lost 0 bases to trimming and J lost 5 bases, with 10 bases between them. This CDR3 reads CASSLAESRETQYF. CDR3 in DNA: TGTGCCAGCAGCTTAGCGGAGAGTAGGGAGACCCAGTACTTC. Variable domain in full (rest from reference TRBV7-8 and TRBJ2-5): GAGVSQSPRYKVAKRGQDVALRCDPISGHVSLFWYQQALGQGPEFLTYFQNEAQLDKSGLPSDRFFAERPEGSVSTLKIQRTQQEDSAVYLCASSLAESRETQYFGPGTRLLVL.

The chain recombines TRBV7-9 with TRBJ2-2, with 8 bases fitting TRBD2. CDR3 length: 15 residues. Looked up from germline, CDR1 is SEHNR and CDR2 is FQNEAQ (reference sequence). Germline trimming cut 5 bases from V and 4 bases from J; bases unmatched to any gene: 6. The CDR3 DNA is TGTGCCAGCAGCCGGGTAGCGGGGCCCACCGGGGAGCTGTTTTTT. Translating gives CASSRVAGPTGELFF.

The genes are TRBV6-5 and TRBJ1-2; possibly TRBD1 for D (6 bases). Germline CDR1 is MNHEY and CDR2 is SVGAGI. Trimming took off 6 bases at V and 5 bases at J, with 16 bases between the two ends. The CDR3 is made up of 14 amino acids. In nucleotides, the CDR3 is TGTGCCAGCAGGGGGGGGGCGCACATTTATGGCTACACCTTC. The encoded protein is CASRGGAHIYGYTF.

This chain connects TRBV19 to TRBJ1-2, with 10 bases lining up with TRBD1. The germline CDR1 and CDR2 sequences are LNHDA and SQIVND (reference sequence). J gave up 4 bases and V 6 bases, and 8 bases lay outside the gene matches. This CDR3 has 15 residues. The CDR3 DNA follows: TGTGCCAGTAGCCGAGGGGACAGGGGAATCTATGGCTACACCTTC. This gives the protein CASSRGDRGIYGYTF.

The chain has TRBV18 and TRBJ2-7; TRBD1 aligns across 8 bases. The germline V gene encodes CDR1 KGHSH and CDR2 LQKENI. V was pared by 5 bases and J by 5 bases, with 8 bases of the junction left unmatched. The CDR3 length is 14 residues. This chain's CDR3 is CASSVLGQGDEQYF. The DNA of the CDR3 is TGTGCCAGCTCAGTCCTAGGACAGGGCGACGAGCAGTACTTC.